This is a list of T cell receptor beta chains from one sample in a study of vaccination effects on CD4 cells after COVID-19. Their target antigens are unknown. Libraries were prepared by immunoSEQ multiplex PCR; TCRdb keeps only in-frame clonotypes and omits some of them. Of tens of thousands of clones in the sample, roughly four fifths are singletons; the top ten hold more than 2%. Sequences were derived from CD4+ T cells from PBMCs cultured without peptide, sampled after COVID-19 vaccination. These receptors originate from a human donor who received a COVID-19 vaccine. Both conserved end residues are part of each CDR3. The D gene is left open where the match is weak. A clone size is listed for some rows: how often the clone was seen (once, few, many), or a class if it is expanded.

CDR3aa: CASSPGRARNGNTIYF
CDR3nt: TGTGCCAGCAGCCCGGGGCGAGCCCGAAACGGAAACACCATATATTTT
v_gene: TRBV7-2
j_gene: TRBJ1-3
abundance: .
len: 16
d_gene: .

CDR3aa: CASSPGGGVGAEAFF
CDR3nt: TGTGCCAGCAGCCCAGGTGGGGGGGTAGGGGCTGAAGCTTTCTTT
v_gene: TRBV11-1
j_gene: TRBJ1-1
abundance: .
len: 15
d_gene: .

CDR3aa: CASSQSPGGELFF
CDR3nt: TGTGCCAGCAGCCAATCGCCTGGCGGGGAGCTGTTTTTT
v_gene: TRBV7-2
j_gene: TRBJ2-2
abundance: .
len: 13
d_gene: .

CDR3aa: CASSEIRNTEAFF
CDR3nt: TGCGCCAGCAGTGAGATACGGAACACTGAAGCTTTCTTT
v_gene: TRBV10-2
j_gene: TRBJ1-1
abundance: .
len: 13
d_gene: .

CDR3aa: CASSPQSTIPTDTQYF
CDR3nt: TGTGCCAGCTCACCACAATCGACTATCCCCACAGATACGCAGTATTTT
v_gene: TRBV18
j_gene: TRBJ2-3
abundance: .
len: 16
d_gene: .

CDR3aa: CASRTPNYGYTF
CDR3nt: TGTGCCAGTAGGACCCCTAACTATGGCTACACCTTC
v_gene: TRBV19
j_gene: TRBJ1-2
abundance: few
len: 12
d_gene: .

CDR3aa: CASSYGPAYSNQPQHF
CDR3nt: TGTGCCAGCAGTTACGGGCCAGCCTATAGCAATCAGCCCCAGCATTTT
v_gene: TRBV6-5
j_gene: TRBJ1-5
abundance: .
len: 16
d_gene: .

CDR3aa: CASSTGGQGYTF
CDR3nt: TGTGCCAGTAGTACAGGGGGCCAAGGCTACACCTTC
v_gene: TRBV19
j_gene: TRBJ1-2
abundance: .
len: 12
d_gene: TRBD1

CDR3aa: CASSEARAGNQPQHF
CDR3nt: TGTGCCAGCAGTGAAGCGAGGGCAGGCAATCAGCCCCAGCATTTT
v_gene: TRBV6-1
j_gene: TRBJ1-5
abundance: .
len: 15
d_gene: .

CDR3aa: CASSTRGGSGYTF
CDR3nt: TGTGCCAGCAGTACGCGGGGAGGGTCGGGCTACACCTTC
v_gene: TRBV2
j_gene: TRBJ1-2
abundance: .
len: 13
d_gene: .

CDR3aa: CASSPAGTSGNTIYF
CDR3nt: TGTGCCAGCAGCCCCGCGGGCACCTCTGGAAACACCATATATTTT
v_gene: TRBV5-4
j_gene: TRBJ1-3
abundance: .
len: 15
d_gene: .

CDR3aa: CSASPGADETQYF
CDR3nt: TGCAGTGCTAGTCCGGGGGCCGACGAGACCCAGTACTTC
v_gene: TRBV20-1
j_gene: TRBJ2-5
abundance: .
len: 13
d_gene: .

CDR3aa: CASRGQGTGSTDTQYF
CDR3nt: TGTGCCAGCAGGGGACAGGGTACGGGGAGCACAGATACGCAGTATTTT
v_gene: TRBV7-9
j_gene: TRBJ2-3
abundance: once
len: 16
d_gene: TRBD1

CDR3aa: CASRPQGSGTNEKLFF
CDR3nt: TGTGCCAGCAGGCCACAGGGATCGGGAACTAATGAAAAACTGTTTTTT
v_gene: TRBV27
j_gene: TRBJ1-4
abundance: .
len: 16
d_gene: .

CDR3aa: CASRGVQGSSAFF
CDR3nt: TGTGCCAGCAGAGGCGTACAGGGTTCATCGGCTTTCTTT
v_gene: TRBV6-5
j_gene: TRBJ1-1
abundance: .
len: 13
d_gene: .

CDR3aa: CASSFLGQGKAFF
CDR3nt: TGTGCCAGCAGCTTCCTAGGACAGGGAAAAGCTTTCTTT
v_gene: TRBV5-4
j_gene: TRBJ1-1
abundance: .
len: 13
d_gene: TRBD1

CDR3aa: CASSEIQGTYGYTF
CDR3nt: TGTGCCAGCAGTGAAATCCAGGGGACCTATGGCTACACCTTC
v_gene: TRBV2
j_gene: TRBJ1-2
abundance: few
len: 14
d_gene: .

CDR3aa: CASSQDRTDYGYTF
CDR3nt: TGCGCCAGCAGCCAAGATCGTACAGACTATGGCTACACCTTC
v_gene: TRBV4-3
j_gene: TRBJ1-2
abundance: .
len: 14
d_gene: .

CDR3aa: CASSTTTVNTEAFF
CDR3nt: TGTGCCAGCAGCACCACGACCGTGAACACTGAAGCTTTCTTT
v_gene: TRBV5-4
j_gene: TRBJ1-1
abundance: .
len: 14
d_gene: .

CDR3aa: CASSLLRATSTDTQYF
CDR3nt: TGTGCCAGCAGTTTATTGCGGGCCACTAGCACAGATACGCAGTATTTT
v_gene: TRBV27
j_gene: TRBJ2-3
abundance: .
len: 16
d_gene: .

CDR3aa: CASSQDYYGYTF
CDR3nt: TGCGCCAGCAGCCAAGATTACTATGGCTACACCTTC
v_gene: TRBV4-3
j_gene: TRBJ1-2
abundance: .
len: 12
d_gene: .

CDR3aa: CASSLGTDRNTIYF
CDR3nt: TGTGCCAGCAGCTTAGGAACTGACCGTAACACCATATATTTT
v_gene: TRBV7-9
j_gene: TRBJ1-3
abundance: few
len: 14
d_gene: .

CDR3aa: CASSLEAGPQLNQPQHF
CDR3nt: TGTGCCAGCAGCTTAGAAGCGGGGCCGCAGTTAAATCAGCCCCAGCATTTT
v_gene: TRBV11-3
j_gene: TRBJ1-5
abundance: .
len: 17
d_gene: .

CDR3aa: CASSTRNEKLFF
CDR3nt: TGTGCCAGTAGTACTCGTAATGAAAAACTGTTTTTT
v_gene: TRBV19
j_gene: TRBJ1-4
abundance: .
len: 12
d_gene: .

CDR3aa: CASSERLAGSGELFF
CDR3nt: TGTGCCAGCAGTGAACGTCTAGCGGGGAGCGGGGAGCTGTTTTTT
v_gene: TRBV2
j_gene: TRBJ2-2
abundance: .
len: 15
d_gene: TRBD2

CDR3aa: CASSLGGQDNQPQHF
CDR3nt: TGTGCCAGCAGCTTAGGGGGACAGGATAATCAGCCCCAGCATTTT
v_gene: TRBV7-8
j_gene: TRBJ1-5
abundance: once
len: 15
d_gene: TRBD1

CDR3aa: CATSDSGQGDTEAFF
CDR3nt: TGTGCCACCAGTGACAGTGGCCAGGGGGACACTGAAGCTTTCTTT
v_gene: TRBV24-1
j_gene: TRBJ1-1
abundance: .
len: 15
d_gene: TRBD1

CDR3aa: CASSGTSGSDTQYF
CDR3nt: TGTGCCAGCAGCGGGACTAGCGGTTCAGATACGCAGTATTTT
v_gene: TRBV5-4
j_gene: TRBJ2-3
abundance: once
len: 14
d_gene: TRBD2

CDR3aa: CASSSRDRKNIQYF
CDR3nt: TGTGCCAGCAGTTCGAGGGACCGGAAAAACATTCAGTACTTC
v_gene: TRBV3-1/TRBV3-2
j_gene: TRBJ2-4
abundance: .
len: 14
d_gene: .

CDR3aa: CASSAWDSSGNTIYF
CDR3nt: TGTGCCAGCAGCGCATGGGACAGCTCTGGAAACACCATATATTTT
v_gene: TRBV7-2
j_gene: TRBJ1-3
abundance: .
len: 15
d_gene: TRBD1

CDR3aa: CASGGKLGPQETQYF
CDR3nt: TGTGCCAGCGGGGGGAAACTAGGGCCCCAAGAGACCCAGTACTTC
v_gene: TRBV2
j_gene: TRBJ2-5
abundance: .
len: 15
d_gene: .

CDR3aa: CASSPAGQGNTGELFF
CDR3nt: TGTGCCAGCAGCCCCGCCGGACAGGGAAACACCGGGGAGCTGTTTTTT
v_gene: TRBV5-4
j_gene: TRBJ2-2
abundance: .
len: 16
d_gene: TRBD1

CDR3aa: CASSPLIDYRTGELFF
CDR3nt: TGTGCCAGCTCACCACTGATAGACTACCGCACCGGGGAGCTGTTTTTT
v_gene: TRBV18
j_gene: TRBJ2-2
abundance: .
len: 16
d_gene: .

CDR3aa: CAWKEGGASSYGYTF
CDR3nt: TGTGCCTGGAAAGAAGGCGGGGCCTCCAGCTATGGCTACACCTTC
v_gene: TRBV30
j_gene: TRBJ1-2
abundance: few
len: 15
d_gene: .